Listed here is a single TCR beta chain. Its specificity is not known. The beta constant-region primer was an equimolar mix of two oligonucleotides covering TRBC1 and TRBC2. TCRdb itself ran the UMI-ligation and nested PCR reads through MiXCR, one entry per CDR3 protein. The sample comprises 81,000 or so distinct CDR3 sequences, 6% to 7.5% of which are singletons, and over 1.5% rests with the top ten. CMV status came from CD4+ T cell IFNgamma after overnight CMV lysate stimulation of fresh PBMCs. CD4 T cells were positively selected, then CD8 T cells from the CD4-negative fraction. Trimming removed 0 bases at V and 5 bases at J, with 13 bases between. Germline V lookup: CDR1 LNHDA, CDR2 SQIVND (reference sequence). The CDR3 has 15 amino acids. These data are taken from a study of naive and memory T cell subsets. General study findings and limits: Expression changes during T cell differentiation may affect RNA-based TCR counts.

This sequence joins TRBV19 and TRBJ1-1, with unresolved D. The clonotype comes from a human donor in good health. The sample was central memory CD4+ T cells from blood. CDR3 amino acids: CASSIDPRLSTEAFF. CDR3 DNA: TGTGCCAGTAGTATAGATCCCCGGCTGTCGACTGAAGCTTTCTTT.